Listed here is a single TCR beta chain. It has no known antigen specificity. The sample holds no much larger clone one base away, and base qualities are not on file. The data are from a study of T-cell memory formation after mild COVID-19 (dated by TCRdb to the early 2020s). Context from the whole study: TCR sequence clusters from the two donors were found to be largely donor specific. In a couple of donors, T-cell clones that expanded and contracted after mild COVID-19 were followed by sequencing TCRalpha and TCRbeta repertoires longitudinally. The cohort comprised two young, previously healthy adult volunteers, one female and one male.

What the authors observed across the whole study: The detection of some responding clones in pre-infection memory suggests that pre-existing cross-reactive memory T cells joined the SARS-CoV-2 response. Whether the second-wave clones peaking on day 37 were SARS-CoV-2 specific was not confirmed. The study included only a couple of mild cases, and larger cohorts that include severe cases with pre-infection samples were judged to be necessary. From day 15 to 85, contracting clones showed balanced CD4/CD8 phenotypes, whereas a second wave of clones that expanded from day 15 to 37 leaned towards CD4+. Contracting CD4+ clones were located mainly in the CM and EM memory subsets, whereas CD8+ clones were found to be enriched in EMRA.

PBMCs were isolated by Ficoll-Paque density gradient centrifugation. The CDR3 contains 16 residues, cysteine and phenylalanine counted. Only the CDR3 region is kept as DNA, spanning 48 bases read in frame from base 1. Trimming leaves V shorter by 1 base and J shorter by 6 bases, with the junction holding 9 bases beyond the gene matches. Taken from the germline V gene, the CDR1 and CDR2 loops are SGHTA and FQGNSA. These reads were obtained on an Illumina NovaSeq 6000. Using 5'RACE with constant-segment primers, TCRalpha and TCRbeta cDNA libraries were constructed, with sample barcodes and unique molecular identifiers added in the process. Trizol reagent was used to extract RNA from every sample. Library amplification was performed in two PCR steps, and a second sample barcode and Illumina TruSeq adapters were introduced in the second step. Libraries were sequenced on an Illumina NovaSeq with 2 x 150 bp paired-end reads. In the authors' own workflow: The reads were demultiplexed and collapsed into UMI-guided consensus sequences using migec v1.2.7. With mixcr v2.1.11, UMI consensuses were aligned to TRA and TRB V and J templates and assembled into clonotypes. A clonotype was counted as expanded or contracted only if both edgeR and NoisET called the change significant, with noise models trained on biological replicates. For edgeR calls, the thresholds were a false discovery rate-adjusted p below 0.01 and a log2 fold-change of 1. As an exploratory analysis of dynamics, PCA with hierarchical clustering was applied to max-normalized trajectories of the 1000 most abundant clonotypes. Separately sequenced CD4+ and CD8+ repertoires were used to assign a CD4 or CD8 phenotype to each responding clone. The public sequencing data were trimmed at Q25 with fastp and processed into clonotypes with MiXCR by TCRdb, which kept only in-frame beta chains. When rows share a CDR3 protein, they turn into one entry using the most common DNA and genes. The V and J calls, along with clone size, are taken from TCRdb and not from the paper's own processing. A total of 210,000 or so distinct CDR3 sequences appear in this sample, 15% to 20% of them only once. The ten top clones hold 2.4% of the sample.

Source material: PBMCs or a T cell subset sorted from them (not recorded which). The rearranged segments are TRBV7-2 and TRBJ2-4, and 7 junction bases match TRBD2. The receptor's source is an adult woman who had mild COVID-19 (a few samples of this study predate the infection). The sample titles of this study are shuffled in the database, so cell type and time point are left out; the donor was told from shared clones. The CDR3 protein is CASSLVGGSGGNIQYF. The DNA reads TGTGCCAGCAGCTTAGTGGGCGGGAGCGGTGGAAACATTCAGTACTTC.